This TCR beta chain derives from a study of blood T cell repertoires in COVID-19. Background on the study: Collection of acute and convalescent COVID-19 samples took place in the United States, Italy and Spain. PBMCs, B-cell-depleted T cells, or T cells were the source of the cDNA or gDNA that made up the material.

The CDR3 loop spans 16 amino acids. Germline V gene data show CDR1 as SEHNR and CDR2 as FQNEAQ (reference sequence). Trimming removed 3 bases from V and 7 bases from J; junction bases left unmatched: 11. In the original workflow: Reference gene primer amplification gave estimated nucleated cell counts. The assay was immunoSEQ multiplex PCR, and TCRdb's table has in-frame clones only and misses some. That table is the source of V, J and clone size, and D and trimming were worked out from the DNA. The data show about 200,000 clones, over 75% seen once. The receptor's source is a human donor in a cohort sampled during active COVID-19. Sequencing was done on a sample of peripheral blood. The chain uses TRBV7-9 and TRBJ2-1, with 8 nucleotides matching TRBD1. CDR3 loop: CASSLGGRGLGNEQFF. The CDR3 DNA sequence: TGTGCCAGCAGCTTGGGGGGCAGGGGGCTAGGAAATGAGCAGTTCTTC.